The clone carrying this TCR beta chain has more than one count but fewer than ten. How the authors handled the data: Amplified reference gene primers provided the basis for estimating nucleated cell counts. TCRdb's copy holds only in-frame clones and misses some; the assay was immunoSEQ multiplex PCR. The DNA gave D and trimming, while V, J and clone size come from that table. This sample carries under 200,000 clones, approximately 86% of them seen once, and the ten largest clones take roughly 5.2%. The sample belongs to a study of blood T cell repertoires in COVID-19. Study-level background: Researchers got acute and convalescent COVID-19 samples from the United States, Italy and Spain. Sources were T cells, B-cell-depleted T cells, or PBMCs; the material itself was cDNA or gDNA.

Cohort assignment relied on participant-reported clinical history. CDR3 length equals 15 residues. CDR1 is MDHEN and CDR2 is SYDVKM in the germline V gene. With 6 bases removed from V and 8 bases from J, the gap between germline ends came to 20 bases. The source of this sequence is a woman aged 55-70 years with acute COVID-19. Specimen: PBMCs or T cells enriched from blood (not recorded which). The chain recombines TRBV28 with TRBJ1-5; maybe TRBD1 (6 bases). This CDR3 is CASSTQQGRSKPQHF. CDR3 coding DNA: TGTGCCAGCAGCACACAACAGGGCCGCTCGAAGCCCCAGCATTTT.